The 14 T cell receptor beta chains below were found in one sample sequenced in a study of T cell repertoires in cytomegalovirus infection (dated by TCRdb to between 2019 and 2020). Instrument on record: Illumina HiSeq 1500. The raw public data were reprocessed by TCRdb itself: fastp quality trimming at Q25, MiXCR clonotype calling, in-frame beta chains only. One record per CDR3 amino acid sequence lists the most common genes and DNA. The sample data list more than 500,000 distinct CDR3 sequences, and 15% to 20% of these were observed just once. 24% of the sample is held by the ten biggest clonotypes. The sample was CD8+ T cells from PBMCs. These receptors all stem from a human donor in good health (CMV status not recorded). Some clones in this sample may be carry-over from other donors' samples.

This clonotype was detected ten times or more. This chain links TRBV4-1 with TRBJ2-7, with 7 bases that match TRBD1. The V segment lost 4 bases and the J segment 2 bases; nucleotides outside the gene matches: 11. CDR1 is MGHRA and CDR2 is YSYEKL in the germline V gene. The CDR3 length is 16 residues. The CDR3 sequence is CASSPTSGQAAYEQYF. In DNA, the CDR3 is TGCGCCAGCAGCCCTACCTCCGGACAGGCAGCCTACGAGCAGTACTTC.

Only a few counts were recorded for this clonotype. The chain has TRBV5-1 and TRBJ2-5; D possibly matches TRBD1 or TRBD2 (6 bases each). V lost 0 bases and J lost 2, with 20 bases in between. Germline CDR1 reads SGHRS; CDR2 reads YFSETQ. This CDR3 comprises 18 residues. The CDR3 here is CASSLGPGRQAKQETQYF. The CDR3 region has the DNA TGCGCCAGCAGCTTGGGCCCCGGGAGACAGGCGAAACAAGAGACCCAGTACTTC.

This clonotype was seen repeatedly, ten times or more. The V gene is TRBV29-1, the J gene TRBJ2-6; 12 positions agree with TRBD2. V trimming: 1 base; J trimming: 3 bases; junction bases outside the gene matches: 1. This CDR3 has 16 residues. Germline V gene sequence: CDR1 SQVTM, CDR2 ANQGSEA. The CDR3 sequence is CSVEGTSGVGANVLTF. For the CDR3, the DNA is TGCAGCGTTGAAGGGACTAGCGGGGTTGGGGCCAACGTCCTGACTTTC.

This clonotype was observed many times. V gene TRBV7-8 combines with J gene TRBJ2-3, with D uncertain. CDR3 size: 16 residues. V was cut by 1 base and J by 0 bases, with 11 bases left in between. Germline-derived CDR1 and CDR2 are SGHVS and FQNEAQ. The CDR3 sequence: CASSLEVRSSTDTQYF. Written as DNA, the CDR3 is TGTGCCAGCAGCTTAGAGGTTCGATCTAGCACAGATACGCAGTATTTT.

The chain links TRBV2 to TRBJ2-1; TRBD2 might be the D (6 bases). V lost 8 bases to trimming and J lost 3 bases, with 20 bases between them. Per germline, CDR1 SNHLY and CDR2 FYNNEI. The CDR3 length is 16 residues. The CDR3: CASSGGGGPIYNEQFF. The CDR3 coding sequence is TGTGCCAGCTCAGGTGGGGGAGGCCCCATCTACAATGAGCAGTTCTTC.

This clonotype was seen a few times. This chain connects TRBV18 to TRBJ2-7; no firm D call. Looked up from germline, CDR1 is KGHSH and CDR2 is LQKENI. The CDR3 has 16 amino acids. V was clipped by 5 bases and J by 1 base, with 18 bases between them. The CDR3 DNA sequence: TGTGCCAGCTCATCGGTACAGCTTAACCCTTCCTACGAGCAGTACTTC. Protein: CASSSVQLNPSYEQYF.

This clonotype was picked up a small number of times. The chain couples TRBV5-1 to TRBJ1-1, with 10 bases aligning to TRBD1. V trimming: 5 bases; J trimming: 5 bases; junction bases outside the gene matches: 9. Germline CDR1 and CDR2: SGHRS and YFSETQ. CDR3 length: 15 amino acids. The CDR3 DNA is TGCGCCAGCAGACCAGGGGACAGGGGAGGAACTGAAGCTTTCTTT. Translated, it gives CASRPGDRGGTEAFF. The full variable domain, its missing parts supplied by reference TRBV5-1 and TRBJ1-1, is KAGVTQTPRYLIKTRGQQVTLSCSPISGHRSVSWYQQTPGQGLQFLFEYFSETQRNKGNFPGRFSGRQFSNSRSEMNVSTLELGDSALYLCASRPGDRGGTEAFFGQGTRLTVV.

This clonotype was detected many times. V gene TRBV7-6 combines with J gene TRBJ2-3, with D perhaps matching TRBD1 (5 bases). Germline assignment: CDR1 SGHVS and CDR2 FNYEAQ. V was cut by 5 bases and J by 2 bases, with 8 bases left in between. CDR3 length equals 13 residues. CDR3 nucleotide sequence: TGTGCCAGCAGCCGGACACCCACAGATACGCAGTATTTT. Its protein product is CASSRTPTDTQYF.

This clonotype showed up many times. The V and J genes are TRBV7-3 and TRBJ1-5; D is unclear. Trimming cost V 3 bases and J 1 base, with 4 bases left between them. The CDR3 has 13 amino acids. CDR1 SGHTA and CDR2 FQGTGA come from the germline V gene. In DNA form, the CDR3 reads TGTGCCAGCAGCTTGTGGAGCAATCAGCCCCAGCATTTT. As protein: CASSLWSNQPQHF.

This clonotype appeared many times. The chain recombines TRBV7-3 with TRBJ2-7; D remains ambiguous. CDR3 length equals 10 residues. Germline loops: CDR1 SGHTA, CDR2 FQGTGA. Between the trimmed V and J ends, which lost 6 bases and 2 bases, there was a span of 2 bases. In DNA, the CDR3 is TGTGCCAGCAGGACCTACGAGCAGTACTTC. Translation gives CASRTYEQYF. Full variable domain (rest looked up from reference TRBV7-3 and TRBJ2-7): GAGVSQTPSNKVTEKGKYVELRCDPISGHTALYWYRQSLGQGPEFLIYFQGTGAADDSGLPNDRFFAVRPEGSVSTLKIQRTERGDSAVYLCASRTYEQYFGPGTRLTVT.

The sample holds a few counts of this clonotype. The gene calls are TRBV4-2 and TRBJ2-7, with D possibly being TRBD1 (6 bases). The CDR3 has 18 amino acids. Between the trimmed V and J ends, which lost 0 bases and 2 bases, there was a span of 20 bases. Germline loops: CDR1 LGHNA, CDR2 YNFKEQ. The CDR3 reads CASSQESTGSRLTYEQYF. In DNA form, the CDR3 reads TGTGCCAGCAGCCAAGAGTCAACAGGGTCCCGACTAACCTACGAGCAGTACTTC.

This clonotype was recorded at least ten times. The chain joins TRBV7-9 to TRBJ2-7; D is unresolved. Germline V gene data show CDR1 as SEHNR and CDR2 as FQNEAQ (reference sequence). Trimming stripped 5 bases from V and 1 base from J, with 12 bases between. The CDR3 is 14 amino acids. The CDR3 DNA sequence: TGTGCCAGCAGCAACAGTCTTCAATCCTACGAGCAGTACTTC. It is translated as CASSNSLQSYEQYF.

The rearrangement joins TRBV24-1 to TRBJ2-1; D may be TRBD2 (6 bases). Per the germline V gene, CDR1 is KGHDR and CDR2 is SFDVKD. Trimming pared 8 bases from V and 3 bases from J, leaving 10 bases between. The CDR3 has 13 amino acids. Here the CDR3 DNA reads TGTGCCACCACTAGCGACAGCTACAATGAGCAGTTCTTC. Its protein product is CATTSDSYNEQFF.

This clonotype was seen repeatedly, ten times or more. The V and J genes are TRBV29-1 and TRBJ1-2, with a possible D match to TRBD1 (5 bases). CDR1 is SQVTM and CDR2 is ANQGSEA in the germline V gene. This CDR3 is built from 13 residues. Trimming pared 6 bases from V and 4 bases from J, leaving 15 bases between. The CDR3 DNA is TGCAGCGTCCCTGCCCAGGGCGTCTATGGCTACACCTTC. Protein sequence: CSVPAQGVYGYTF. The variable domain in full, with the rest retrieved from reference TRBV29-1 and TRBJ1-2, is SAVISQKPSRDICQRGTSLTIQCQVDSQVTMMFWYRQQPGQSLTLIATANQGSEATYESGFVIDKFPISRPNLTFSTLTVSNMSPEDSSIYLCSVPAQGVYGYTFGSGTRLTVV.